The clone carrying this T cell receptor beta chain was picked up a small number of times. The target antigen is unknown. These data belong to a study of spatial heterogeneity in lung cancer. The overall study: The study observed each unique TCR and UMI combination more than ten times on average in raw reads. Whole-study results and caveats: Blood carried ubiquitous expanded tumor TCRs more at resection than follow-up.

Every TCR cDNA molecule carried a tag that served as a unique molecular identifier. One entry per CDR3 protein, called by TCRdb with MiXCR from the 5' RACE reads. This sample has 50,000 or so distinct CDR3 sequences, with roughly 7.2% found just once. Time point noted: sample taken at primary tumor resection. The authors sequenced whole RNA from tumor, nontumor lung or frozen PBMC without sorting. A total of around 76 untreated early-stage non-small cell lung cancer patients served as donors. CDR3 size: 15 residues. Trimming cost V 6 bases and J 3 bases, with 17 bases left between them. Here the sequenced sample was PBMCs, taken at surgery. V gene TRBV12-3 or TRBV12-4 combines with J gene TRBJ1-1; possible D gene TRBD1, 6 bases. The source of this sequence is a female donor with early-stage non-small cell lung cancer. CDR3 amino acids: CASRRDGGLYTEAFF. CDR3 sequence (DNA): TGTGCCAGCAGACGAGACGGGGGGCTATACACTGAAGCTTTCTTT.